This T cell receptor (beta chain) was sequenced for a study of T cells in Graves' hyperthyroidism and ophthalmopathy. Amplification yielded TCR beta CDR3 regions, with RNA transcripts as the source. HTBI primers were employed in a first-round RT-PCR of the TCR CDR3. TCRdb itself ran the multiplex PCR reads through MiXCR, one entry per CDR3 protein. The sample carries approximately 600,000 distinct CDR3 sequences, approximately 15% recorded once. Any symptoms of ophthalmopathy came after the first hyperthyroidism diagnosis, from which the blood sample dates. This CDR3 contains 16 residues. Germline V gives CDR1 SEHNR, CDR2 FQNEAQ (reference sequence). Trimming took 2 bases from V and 1 from J, leaving 9 bases between them. This clonotype was found many times.

The chain recombines TRBV7-9 with TRBJ1-6; D is undetermined. This receptor was taken from a woman between 25 and 40 years old with Graves' hyperthyroidism that later progressed to Graves' ophthalmopathy. The sample was blood. The CDR3 protein is CASSLSGSSYNSPLHF. The CDR3 DNA reads as TGTGCCAGCAGCTTATCGGGGTCTTCCTATAATTCACCCCTCCACTTT. Full variable domain (missing parts from reference TRBV7-9 and TRBJ1-6): DTGVSQNPRHKITKRGQNVTFRCDPISEHNRLYWYRQTLGQGPEFLTYFQNEAQLEKSRLLSDRFSAERPKGSFSTLEIQRTEQGDSAMYLCASSLSGSSYNSPLHFGNGTRLTVT.